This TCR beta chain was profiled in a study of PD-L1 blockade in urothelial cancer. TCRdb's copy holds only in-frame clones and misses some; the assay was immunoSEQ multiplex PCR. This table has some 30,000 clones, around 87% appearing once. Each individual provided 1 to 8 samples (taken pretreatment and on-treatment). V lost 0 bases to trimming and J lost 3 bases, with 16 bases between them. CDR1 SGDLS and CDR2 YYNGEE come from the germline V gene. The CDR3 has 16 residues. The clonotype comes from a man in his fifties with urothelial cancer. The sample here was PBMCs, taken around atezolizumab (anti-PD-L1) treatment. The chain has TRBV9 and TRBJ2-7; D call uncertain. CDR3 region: CASSVAPNSNGYEQYF. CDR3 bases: TGTGCCAGCAGCGTAGCTCCCAACTCAAACGGCTACGAGCAGTACTTC.